The rows below give T cell receptor beta chains drawn from one sample of a study of cytomegalovirus exposure and HLA in healthy donors. Profiling relied on immunoSEQ multiplex PCR, and the TCRdb table lists in-frame clones only, not all of them. Of over 200,000 clones listed, roughly 90% are singletons. Sequences were obtained from PBMCs. The origin of the receptors is a woman between 18 and 29 years old in good health and CMV-seronegative. The conserved cysteine and the conserved F or W are not part of the CDR3 here. Some rows have no size entry. The others give once, few or many, or a class for an expanded clone.

v_call: TRBV11-1; clone_size: -; cdr3_aa: ASSFGRARRSPLH
v_call: TRBV7-6; clone_size: -; cdr3_aa: ASTALTAGYT
v_call: TRBV4-3; clone_size: -; cdr3_aa: ASSQVTRGTDTQY
v_call: TRBV6-1; clone_size: few; cdr3_aa: ASSERADGGPLH
v_call: TRBV27; clone_size: -; cdr3_aa: ASSLTRSSYEQY
v_call: TRBV11-2; clone_size: few; cdr3_aa: ASSREWDSNYGYT
v_call: TRBV7-9; clone_size: once; cdr3_aa: ASSPSGARFREQY
v_call: TRBV28; clone_size: once; cdr3_aa: ASSLRGIREAEAF
v_call: TRBV11-2; clone_size: -; cdr3_aa: ASSPDRARFNTGELF
v_call: TRBV18; clone_size: -; cdr3_aa: ASSRGLDQPQH
v_call: TRBV27; clone_size: -; cdr3_aa: ASRVQGKRTQY
v_call: TRBV15; clone_size: -; cdr3_aa: ATSRASGILTGELF
v_call: TRBV6-4; clone_size: -; cdr3_aa: ASSDSGGTDTQY
v_call: TRBV6-1; clone_size: -; cdr3_aa: ASSPGGSPSYEQY
v_call: TRBV10-3; clone_size: -; cdr3_aa: AIQDTYSGAEAF
v_call: TRBV5-1; clone_size: -; cdr3_aa: ASSLGTGINEKLF
v_call: TRBV19; clone_size: -; cdr3_aa: ASRTYGGQGWRRDQPQH